The 12 T cell receptor beta chains given below trace back to one sample, sequenced in a study of blood T cell repertoires in COVID-19. Using immunoSEQ multiplex PCR, the repertoire was profiled, and TCRdb retains in-frame clones only, with some absent. Here the sample spans approximately 170,000 clones, 85% being singletons. Sequencing was carried out using peripheral blood. These receptors originate from a woman at least 80 years old with COVID-19, enrolled during active disease.

The J gene is TRBJ1-6, the V gene TRBV7-8; D is ambiguous. This CDR3 comprises 15 residues. V lost 6 bases, J lost 0 bases, and 9 bases lay in between. CDR1 and CDR2 from the germline V gene are SGHVS and FQNEAQ. The CDR3: CASSPRGSYNSPLHF. In DNA, the CDR3 is TGTGCCAGCAGTCCCCGGGGCTCCTATAATTCACCCCTCCACTTT. Full variable domain (outside the CDR3, taken from reference TRBV7-8 and TRBJ1-6): GAGVSQSPRYKVAKRGQDVALRCDPISGHVSLFWYQQALGQGPEFLTYFQNEAQLDKSGLPSDRFFAERPEGSVSTLKIQRTQQEDSAVYLCASSPRGSYNSPLHFGNGTRLTVT.

V and J are TRBV3-1 (or the pseudogene TRBV3-2) and TRBJ1-1; D may be TRBD1 (6 bases). The CDR3 runs to 12 residues. The germline V gene has CDR1 LGHDT and CDR2 YNNKEL (reference sequence). The ends were cut back, 4 bases at V and 6 bases at J, with 9 bases in the middle. The CDR3 reads CASSPGVAEAFF. The CDR3 nucleotides read TGTGCCAGCAGCCCAGGGGTGGCTGAAGCTTTCTTT.

This clone was seen only a few times. This sequence joins TRBV28 and TRBJ2-7; 7 bases line up with TRBD2. Per the germline V gene, CDR1 is MDHEN and CDR2 is SYDVKM. This CDR3 region has 16 residues. The trim removed 5 bases at V and 7 bases at J, leaving 17 bases unmatched. The CDR3 loop is CASSPGPGVGGGEQYF. In DNA form, the CDR3 reads TGTGCCAGCAGTCCGGGACCCGGTGTGGGGGGAGGGGAGCAGTACTTC.

V is TRBV19 and J is TRBJ2-7, with a tentative D call TRBD2 (5 bases). This CDR3 contains 14 residues. The ends were cut back, 5 bases at V and 6 bases at J, with 17 bases in the middle. Germline V gene lookup returns CDR1 LNHDA and CDR2 SQIVND (reference sequence). The CDR3 region is CASSPGRHRGEQYF. The DNA for the CDR3 is TGTGCCAGTAGTCCCGGTAGACACCGGGGCGAGCAGTACTTC.

This chain joins TRBV5-1 and TRBJ1-3, with 7 bases lining up with TRBD1. From germline, CDR1 is SGHRS and CDR2 YFSETQ. Losses at the gene ends were 4 bases for V and 2 bases for J; bases not matched to a gene: 3. There are 14 residues in the CDR3. CDR3 region: CASSPGQAGNTIYF. The CDR3 nucleotides read TGCGCCAGCAGCCCCGGACAGGCTGGAAACACCATATATTTT. The whole variable domain, remainder taken from reference TRBV5-1 and TRBJ1-3, is KAGVTQTPRYLIKTRGQQVTLSCSPISGHRSVSWYQQTPGQGLQFLFEYFSETQRNKGNFPGRFSGRQFSNSRSEMNVSTLELGDSALYLCASSPGQAGNTIYFGEGSWLTVV.

The chain is built from TRBV3-1 (or the pseudogene TRBV3-2) and TRBJ1-5; D is possibly TRBD1 (5 bases). Germline loops: CDR1 LGHDT, CDR2 YNNKEL (reference sequence). The CDR3 is 16 amino acids. Between the trimmed V and J ends, which lost 4 bases and 5 bases, there was a span of 18 bases. CDR3 loop: CASSPSGAVSHQPQHF. The CDR3 DNA reads TGTGCCAGCAGCCCGAGTGGGGCCGTCAGCCATCAGCCCCAGCATTTT.

This chain joins TRBV7-9 and TRBJ2-2; 7 positions agree with TRBD1. The germline CDR1 and CDR2 sequences are SEHNR and FQNEAQ (reference sequence). The CDR3 extends over 16 amino acids. V gave up 1 base and J gave up 0 bases; unmatched junction bases: 2. Here the CDR3 reads CASSLGDSANTGELFF. The CDR3 coding sequence is TGTGCCAGCAGCTTAGGGGACAGCGCGAACACCGGGGAGCTGTTTTTT.

This clone was recorded only once. The chain uses TRBV3-1 (or the pseudogene TRBV3-2) and TRBJ1-2; TRBD1 agrees at 11 bases. Looked up from germline, CDR1 is LGHDT and CDR2 is YNNKEL (reference sequence). There are 14 residues in the CDR3. V was pared by 4 bases and J by 3 bases, with 1 base of the junction left unmatched. CDR3 in amino acids: CASSPGQGDYGYTF. The CDR3 nucleotides read TGTGCCAGCAGCCCGGGACAGGGGGACTATGGCTACACCTTC.

The chain is built from TRBV9 and TRBJ2-3; TRBD2 aligns across 8 bases. The CDR3 has 15 residues. Germline CDR1 and CDR2: SGDLS and YYNGEE. V lost 0 bases, J lost 4 bases, and 4 bases stayed unmatched. CDR3 DNA: TGTGCCAGCAGCGTAGATAGCGGGGCCCCAGATACGCAGTATTTT. It codes for CASSVDSGAPDTQYF.

The rearrangement links TRBV15 to TRBJ2-7; TRBD2 matches at 10 bases. V trimming: 5 bases; J trimming: 4 bases; junction bases outside the gene matches: 11. CDR1 and CDR2 (germline): LNHNV, YYDKDF (reference sequence). The length of the CDR3 is 16 residues. The CDR3 DNA reads as TGTGCCACCAGCGGGCCAGAGGCTAGCGGGAGATACGAGCAGTACTTC. It codes for CATSGPEASGRYEQYF.

The CDR3 DNA reads as TGTGCCAGCAGCTTTGGCGGGGGGGCAGTTGAGCAGTTCTTC. As protein: CASSFGGGAVEQFF. The rearrangement joins TRBV7-2 to TRBJ2-1, with 9 bases lining up with TRBD2. The V and J ends lost 3 bases and 9 bases, in that order; junction bases with no gene match: 6. The germline CDR1 and CDR2 sequences are SGHTA and FQGNSA. This CDR3 comprises 14 residues.

The V and J genes are TRBV7-3 and TRBJ1-2; a possible D gene is TRBD1 (6 bases). V lost 5 bases and J lost 5, with 15 bases in between. The germline V gene has CDR1 SGHTA and CDR2 FQGTGA. The CDR3 spans 14 residues. The CDR3 coding sequence is TGTGCCAGCAGCCTAAACGGGGGGACATATGGCTACACCTTC. As protein: CASSLNGGTYGYTF.